Each of the 31 T cell receptor beta chains below was sequenced from the same sample in a study of neoadjuvant anti-PD-1 for oral cavity cancer. The sample's time point: after neoadjuvant nivolumab, at surgical resection. Generated by immunoSEQ multiplex PCR, the TCRdb table keeps only in-frame clones and is missing some. The repertoire holds roughly 15,000 clones, 40% seen once, with 30% to 45% in the top ten. Sample: tumor tissue, taken after nivolumab (anti-PD-1) treatment. The receptor set was obtained from a person aged 35-79 years with oral cavity squamous cell carcinoma.

The chain carries TRBV10-3 and TRBJ2-7, with 9 bases aligning to TRBD1. The CDR3 has 16 residues. Germline-derived CDR1 and CDR2 are ENHRY and SYGVKD. V gave up 7 bases and J gave up 3 bases; unmatched junction bases: 13. In nucleotides, the CDR3 is TGTGCCATCAAAGCGGGACAGGGAGGAGGGGACTACGAGCAGTACTTC. This translates into CAIKAGQGGGDYEQYF.

This clone was counted between two and nine times. V and J are TRBV6-5 and TRBJ2-1; D unclear. Trimming pared 6 bases from V and 7 bases from J, leaving 16 bases between. The CDR3 totals 14 residues. Germline lookup yields CDR1 MNHEY and CDR2 SVGAGI. The CDR3 region is CASSYTDTANEQFF. The DNA of the CDR3 is TGTGCCAGCAGCTATACCGACACGGCAAATGAGCAGTTCTTC.

The chain couples TRBV5-4 to TRBJ2-3; D gene uncertain. The CDR3 has 14 amino acids. V shed 0 bases and J shed 4 bases, with 9 bases lying between them. Germline assignment: CDR1 SGHNT and CDR2 YYREEE (reference sequence). For the CDR3, the DNA is TGTGCCAGCAGCTTGGGGCCCCTTGCAGATACGCAGTATTTT. Its translation is CASSLGPLADTQYF.

The chain has TRBV7-9 and TRBJ1-1, with TRBD1 as a possible D gene (5 bases). The CDR3 spans 14 residues. Deletions cut 4 bases from V and 5 bases from J, with 14 bases between. Germline V gene data show CDR1 as SEHNR and CDR2 as FQNEAQ (reference sequence). This chain's CDR3 is CASSSSGGRTEAFF. Here the CDR3 DNA reads TGTGCCAGCAGCTCGAGCGGGGGGAGAACTGAAGCTTTCTTT.

The chain is built from TRBV18 and TRBJ2-3; perhaps TRBD1 as D (6 bases). From germline, CDR1 is KGHSH and CDR2 LQKENI. The CDR3 runs 16 residues. V was pared by 2 bases and J by 2 bases, with 14 bases between. Written as DNA, the CDR3 is TGTGCCAGCTCACCATACAGGGATTCGGTCACAGATACGCAGTATTTT. Encoded protein: CASSPYRDSVTDTQYF.

V gene TRBV7-8 combines with J gene TRBJ2-7; no definite D call. The germline V gene encodes CDR1 SGHVS and CDR2 FQNEAQ. V was trimmed by 4 bases and J by 2 bases, leaving 12 bases between them. The CDR3 runs 14 residues. The DNA for the CDR3 is TGTGCCAGCAGCTCTCCGACAAACACCTACGAGCAGTACTTC. Its translation is CASSSPTNTYEQYF.

The chain combines TRBV29-1 with TRBJ1-2, with D maybe TRBD1 (5 bases). CDR3 length equals 14 residues. In germline, CDR1 is SQVTM, CDR2 ANQGSEA. The V end lost 3 bases, the J end lost 8 bases, and 19 bases lay between the germline ends. In nucleotides, the CDR3 is TGCAGCGTTGAGAGGGACGGTTCTGAAAAGGGCTACACCTTC. It yields the protein CSVERDGSEKGYTF.

This chain uses TRBV6-1 with TRBJ1-1; D not resolved. The CDR3 has 12 residues. With 4 bases removed from V and 2 bases from J, the gap between germline ends came to 5 bases. From germline, CDR1 is MNHNS and CDR2 SASEGT. The CDR3 loop is CASSAANTEAFF. In nucleotides, the CDR3 is TGTGCCAGCAGTGCCGCTAACACTGAAGCTTTCTTT.

Only a few counts were recorded for this clone. CDR3 DNA sequence: TGTGCCAGCAGCCGACACACGAACACTGAAGCTTTCTTT. This codes for CASSRHTNTEAFF. The gene calls are TRBV28 and TRBJ1-1; unclear D gene. The V end lost 6 bases, the J end lost 1 base, and 9 bases lay between the germline ends. Germline CDR1 is MDHEN and CDR2 is SYDVKM. The CDR3 totals 13 residues.

The rearrangement joins TRBV9 to TRBJ1-1; D call uncertain. The V and J ends lost 4 bases and 6 bases respectively, with 16 bases between them. Germline CDR1 and CDR2: SGDLS and YYNGEE. The CDR3 has 14 amino acids. The CDR3: CASSPRTEDSEAFF. The CDR3 DNA follows: TGTGCCAGCAGCCCGCGGACCGAAGATTCTGAAGCTTTCTTT.

J is TRBJ2-7 and V is TRBV6-5, with D possibly being TRBD1 (5 bases). The CDR3 runs 13 residues. Trimming stripped 2 bases from V and 2 bases from J, with 7 bases between. Germline V gene data show CDR1 as MNHEY and CDR2 as SVGAGI. The CDR3 nucleotides are TGTGCCAGCAGTTACGGGGCCCCCTACGAGCAGTACTTC. Amino acids: CASSYGAPYEQYF.

V usage is TRBV5-8 and J usage is TRBJ2-5, with 11 nucleotides matching TRBD2. Trimming removed 0 bases from V and 5 bases from J; junction bases left unmatched: 9. The CDR3 covers 17 residues. Per the germline V gene, CDR1 is SGHTS and CDR2 is YDEGEE. This CDR3 reads CASSLGLAGRNWETQYF. The DNA for the CDR3 is TGTGCCAGCAGCTTGGGACTAGCGGGGAGAAATTGGGAGACCCAGTACTTC. The variable domain in full, completed from reference TRBV5-8 and TRBJ2-5, reads EAGVTQSPTHLIKTRGQQATLRCSPISGHTSVYWYQQALGLGLQFLLWYDEGEERNRGNFPPRFSGRQFPNYSSELNVNALELEDSALYLCASSLGLAGRNWETQYFGPGTRLLVL.

The chain links TRBV29-1 to TRBJ1-4; possibly TRBD1 for D (5 bases). Germline CDR1 reads SQVTM; CDR2 reads ANQGSEA. V shed 1 base and J shed 5 bases, with 8 bases lying between them. CDR3 size: 13 residues. CDR3 DNA sequence: TGCAGCGTTGAAGGAGGGACGAATGAAAAACTGTTTTTT. Its protein product is CSVEGGTNEKLFF.

The chain links TRBV2 to TRBJ1-2; TRBD1 is a possible D gene (5 bases). The CDR3 is 15 amino acids. Trimming cost V 6 bases and J 4 bases, with 18 bases left between them. Germline CDR1 and CDR2: SNHLY and FYNNEI. CDR3 loop: CASRNGGSRGYGYTF. The DNA for the CDR3 is TGTGCCAGCAGGAATGGGGGATCGAGGGGCTATGGCTACACCTTC.

This clone has just a few counts. This rearrangement joins TRBV5-1 to TRBJ1-2, with D possibly matching TRBD1 (5 bases). In germline, CDR1 is SGHRS, CDR2 YFSETQ. CDR3 length equals 14 residues. Trimming took 3 bases from V and 6 from J, leaving 15 bases between them. CDR3 sequence: CASSWGTAADGYTF. The DNA for the CDR3 is TGCGCCAGCAGCTGGGGGACTGCTGCCGATGGCTACACCTTC.

The rearrangement uses TRBV7-2 and TRBJ1-2; D is perhaps TRBD1 (5 bases). The length of the CDR3 is 15 residues. Trimming removed 1 base at V and 8 bases at J, with 17 bases between. The V gene's germline CDR1 is SGHTA and CDR2 FQGNSA. CDR3 nucleotide sequence: TGTGCCAGCAGCTTAGTCACAGGCCCCGCAGGGGGCTACACCTTC. Amino acids: CASSLVTGPAGGYTF.

This clone was picked up a small number of times. The chain joins TRBV5-4 to TRBJ1-2; no clear D. This CDR3 is built from 13 residues. The germline CDR1 and CDR2 sequences are SGHNT and YYREEE (reference sequence). V was cut by 0 bases and J by 2 bases, with 5 bases left in between. This CDR3 is CASSLAGNYGYTF. The DNA for the CDR3 is TGTGCCAGCAGCTTGGCGGGGAACTATGGCTACACCTTC. The variable domain in full, completed from reference TRBV5-4 and TRBJ1-2, reads ETGVTQSPTHLIKTRGQQVTLRCSSQSGHNTVSWYQQALGQGPQFIFQYYREEENGRGNFPPRFSGLQFPNYSSELNVNALELDDSALYLCASSLAGNYGYTFGSGTRLTVV.

The rearrangement links TRBV5-6 to TRBJ1-6; 8 nucleotides agree with TRBD1. Germline CDR1 and CDR2: SGHDT and YYEEEE. The CDR3 totals 17 residues. V shed 4 bases and J 11 bases; nucleotides not matched to a gene: 17. CDR3 region: CASSPDRGGGGVAPLHF. CDR3 sequence (DNA): TGTGCCAGCAGCCCTGACAGGGGTGGGGGGGGCGTGGCACCCCTCCACTTT.

This clone was seen a few times. This rearrangement joins TRBV18 to TRBJ2-5; a weak D match, TRBD1 (6 bases). Deletions cut 5 bases from V and 2 bases from J, with 9 bases between. CDR1 KGHSH and CDR2 LQKENI come from the germline V gene. This CDR3 is 13 amino acids long. CDR3 in amino acids: CASSGDIQETQYF. The CDR3 DNA follows: TGTGCCAGCTCAGGGGACATACAAGAGACCCAGTACTTC.

This clone was seen more than once but under ten times. The CDR3 loop reads CASSIGGRMGQPQHF. The CDR3 DNA reads TGTGCCAGTAGTATCGGGGGACGTATGGGCCAGCCCCAGCATTTT. The chain is built from TRBV19 and TRBJ1-5, with D possibly TRBD1 on 5 matching bases. The CDR3 has 15 amino acids. The germline V gene encodes CDR1 LNHDA and CDR2 SQIVND (reference sequence). V was shortened by 3 bases and J by 7 bases, with 16 bases between the two germline ends.

This sequence joins TRBV5-6 and TRBJ1-4; D is unclear. There are 15 residues in the CDR3. CDR1 is SGHDT, CDR2 YYEEEE, per germline. V lost 0 bases to trimming and J lost 5 bases, with 11 bases between them. CDR3 DNA sequence: TGTGCCAGCAGCTTGGTCGGGGTAGGAAATGAAAAACTGTTTTTT. It yields the protein CASSLVGVGNEKLFF.

The CDR3 coding sequence is TGTGCCAGCAGCGGAGGACAGATATCTGATAGCAATCAGCCCCAGCATTTT. It encodes CASSGGQISDSNQPQHF. This chain uses TRBV5-5 with TRBJ1-5; perhaps TRBD1 as D (6 bases). The germline V gene has CDR1 SGHKS and CDR2 YYEKEE (reference sequence). The V end was cut by 4 bases, the J end by 0 bases, with 17 bases between. This CDR3 contains 17 residues.

The CDR3 protein is CATSIGSGGAIKTQYF. The CDR3 region has the DNA TGTGCCACCAGCATTGGGTCCGGGGGGGCCATAAAGACCCAGTACTTC. This chain uses TRBV15 with TRBJ2-5, with TRBD2 matching 8 bases. Germline V gene lookup returns CDR1 LNHNV and CDR2 YYDKDF (reference sequence). This CDR3 spans 16 amino acids. The V segment lost 4 bases and the J segment 6 bases; nucleotides outside the gene matches: 13. Full variable domain (missing parts from reference TRBV15 and TRBJ2-5): DAMVIQNPRYQVTQFGKPVTLSCSQTLNHNVMYWYQQKSSQAPKLLFHYYDKDFNNEADTPDNFQSRRPNTSFCFLDIRSPGLGDTAMYLCATSIGSGGAIKTQYFGPGTRLLVL.

The sample holds a few counts of this clone. The chain combines TRBV4-3 with TRBJ1-2, with TRBD1 matching over 7 bases. Germline assignment: CDR1 LGHNA and CDR2 YSLEER. The CDR3 is made up of 15 amino acids. V shed 2 bases and J 3 bases; nucleotides not matched to a gene: 6. CDR3 DNA: TGCGCCAGCAGCCAAAACAGGGGATGGGACTATGGCTACACCTTC. Protein product: CASSQNRGWDYGYTF.

In its sample, this clone was seen many times. The rearrangement uses TRBV11-1 and TRBJ2-1; D is ambiguous. V was trimmed by 5 bases and J by 7 bases, leaving 6 bases between them. The CDR3 is 11 amino acids. The germline V gene encodes CDR1 SGHAT and CDR2 FQDESV (reference sequence). This chain's CDR3 is CASSPRNEQFF. CDR3 DNA sequence: TGTGCCAGCAGCCCAAGGAATGAGCAGTTCTTC.

This clone was counted at least ten times. This chain links TRBV28 with TRBJ1-1, with a possible D match to TRBD1 (5 bases). CDR1 is MDHEN and CDR2 is SYDVKM in the germline V gene. V lost 3 bases, J lost 3 bases, and 17 bases lay in between. The CDR3 spans 16 residues. CDR3 nucleotide sequence: TGTGCCAGCAGTTTGACGGTGAGGGGCCCGGACACTGAAGCTTTCTTT. Translating gives CASSLTVRGPDTEAFF.

The chain couples TRBV7-7 to TRBJ2-2; 8 positions agree with TRBD1. The germline V gene has CDR1 SSHAT and CDR2 FNYEAQ (reference sequence). This CDR3 has 15 amino acids. Trimming cost V 4 bases and J 0 bases; bases outside gene matches: 1. CDR3 residues: CASSSQGANTGELFF. The CDR3 DNA reads TGTGCCAGCAGCTCACAGGGGGCGAACACCGGGGAGCTGTTTTTT.

The chain uses TRBV28 and TRBJ1-1; no clear D. The CDR3 loop spans 13 amino acids. CDR1 MDHEN and CDR2 SYDVKM come from the germline V gene. Trimming removed 2 bases at V and 4 bases at J, with 8 bases between. This chain's CDR3 is CASSLSWGTEAFF. As DNA, the CDR3 is TGTGCCAGCAGTTTAAGCTGGGGCACTGAAGCTTTCTTT. The variable domain in full, with the rest retrieved from reference TRBV28 and TRBJ1-1, is DVKVTQSSRYLVKRTGEKVFLECVQDMDHENMFWYRQDPGLGLRLIYFSYDVKMKEKGDIPEGYSVSREKKERFSLILESASTNQTSMYLCASSLSWGTEAFFGQGTRLTVV.

This clone was recorded a few times. The chain employs TRBV5-1 and TRBJ2-3; 7 nucleotides match TRBD2. The CDR3 runs to 14 residues. V trimming: 1 base; J trimming: 4 bases; junction bases outside the gene matches: 3. Looked up from germline, CDR1 is SGHRS and CDR2 is YFSETQ. CDR3 region: CASSLRAGSDTQYF. CDR3 in DNA: TGCGCCAGCAGCTTGCGAGCGGGGTCAGATACGCAGTATTTT. The full variable domain, rest sourced from reference TRBV5-1 and TRBJ2-3, is KAGVTQTPRYLIKTRGQQVTLSCSPISGHRSVSWYQQTPGQGLQFLFEYFSETQRNKGNFPGRFSGRQFSNSRSEMNVSTLELGDSALYLCASSLRAGSDTQYFGPGTRLTVL.

The rearrangement links TRBV7-3 to TRBJ2-7; 7 positions match TRBD1. This CDR3 region has 15 residues. Trimming removed 1 base from V and 0 bases from J; junction bases left unmatched: 3. Germline loops: CDR1 SGHTA, CDR2 FQGTGA. The chain's CDR3 is CASSLMGQTSYEQYF. The CDR3 coding sequence is TGTGCCAGCAGCTTAATGGGACAGACCTCCTACGAGCAGTACTTC.

The chain employs TRBV7-2 and TRBJ1-1; D is uncertain. Germline loops: CDR1 SGHTA, CDR2 FQGNSA. The CDR3 loop spans 13 amino acids. Trimming cost V 5 bases and J 8 bases, with 15 bases left between them. The CDR3 nucleotides read TGTGCCAGCAGCCAAACCGGGATACTAGAAGCTTTCTTT. Protein product: CASSQTGILEAFF.